The 3 T cell receptor beta chains below come from one sample, sequenced in a study of cytomegalovirus exposure and HLA in healthy donors. Produced via immunoSEQ multiplex PCR; TCRdb's table is partial and in-frame only. The table shows roughly 110,000 clones, with about 87% occurring only once. The sequenced material came from PBMCs. These TCRs come from a woman younger than 35 in good health and CMV-seropositive.

The CDR3 DNA reads TGCGCCAGCAGCCAAGATCCTGTTGTCGGGGAGCTGTTTTTT. Translating it yields CASSQDPVVGELFF. This rearrangement joins TRBV4-3 to TRBJ2-2; D unresolved. This CDR3 contains 14 residues. Per the germline V gene, CDR1 is LGHNA and CDR2 is YSLEER. V lost 0 bases, J lost 7 bases, and 9 bases lay in between.

The rearrangement joins TRBV6-4 to TRBJ2-2; TRBD1 aligns across 8 bases. J gave up 7 bases and V 0 bases, and 4 bases lay outside the gene matches. From germline, CDR1 is MRHNA and CDR2 SNTAGT. CDR3 size: 15 residues. Here the CDR3 DNA reads TGTGCCAGCAGTGACTCGGACAGGGCTAGCGGGGAGCTGTTTTTT. It is translated as CASSDSDRASGELFF.

The chain is built from TRBV5-4 and TRBJ2-3, with D possibly matching TRBD2 (6 bases). The V end lost 3 bases, the J end lost 4 bases, and 12 bases lay between the germline ends. The CDR3 loop spans 14 amino acids. CDR1 and CDR2 (germline): SGHNT, YYREEE (reference sequence). The CDR3 coding sequence is TGTGCCAGCAGCTGGGCGACTAGGTCAGATACGCAGTATTTT. This sequence encodes CASSWATRSDTQYF.